This is a list of T cell receptor beta chains from one sample in a study of cytomegalovirus exposure and HLA in healthy donors. TCRdb keeps only in-frame clones here, not all; method: immunoSEQ multiplex PCR. This repertoire shows 150,000 or so clones, 70% to 80% found once; its top ten account for 2% to 2.5%. Sequencing used PBMCs. The receptors were sampled from a woman aged 55-70 years in good health and CMV-seropositive. The CDR3 runs from the conserved cysteine through the conserved F or W. The D gene is left open where the match is weak. Clone size is not always given. Where it is, it says once, few, many or a class for expanded clones.

v_gene: TRBV19
j_gene: TRBJ1-1
abundance: .
d_gene: .
CDR3nt: TGTGCCAGTAGTTGGGGCAAGAACACTGAAGCTTTCTTT
CDR3aa: CASSWGKNTEAFF

v_gene: TRBV27
j_gene: TRBJ1-5
abundance: .
d_gene: TRBD1
CDR3nt: TGTGCCAGCAGTTTAGGGACAGGTGTCCATCAGCCCCAGCATTTT
CDR3aa: CASSLGTGVHQPQHF

v_gene: TRBV6-1
j_gene: TRBJ1-4
abundance: .
d_gene: TRBD1
CDR3nt: TGTGCCAGCAGCTGGGGGACAGTTAATGAAAAACTGTTTTTT
CDR3aa: CASSWGTVNEKLFF

v_gene: TRBV18
j_gene: TRBJ2-2
abundance: .
d_gene: .
CDR3nt: TGTGCCAGCTCACAGTTACTACCAGGTTCCGGGGACACCGGGGAGCTGTTTTTT
CDR3aa: CASSQLLPGSGDTGELFF

v_gene: TRBV2
j_gene: TRBJ1-4
abundance: .
d_gene: .
CDR3nt: TGTGCCAGCAGTACCCCCGGGCAGGGTAATGAAAAACTGTTTTTT
CDR3aa: CASSTPGQGNEKLFF

v_gene: TRBV2
j_gene: TRBJ2-2
abundance: .
d_gene: .
CDR3nt: TGTGCCAGCAACAGAGACCCATTATTCAACACCGGGGAGCTGTTTTTT
CDR3aa: CASNRDPLFNTGELFF

v_gene: TRBV15
j_gene: TRBJ1-1
abundance: .
d_gene: TRBD1
CDR3nt: TGTGCCACCAGCAGAGATAGGGACAGTGAAGCTTTCTTT
CDR3aa: CATSRDRDSEAFF

v_gene: TRBV18
j_gene: TRBJ1-1
abundance: .
d_gene: .
CDR3nt: TGTGCCAGCTCACCCACTTTGAACACTGAAGCTTTCTTT
CDR3aa: CASSPTLNTEAFF

v_gene: TRBV28
j_gene: TRBJ1-2
abundance: .
d_gene: .
CDR3nt: TGTGCCAGCGCTCGTCGGGGCTACACCTTC
CDR3aa: CASARRGYTF

v_gene: TRBV28
j_gene: TRBJ2-7
abundance: once
d_gene: TRBD2
CDR3nt: TGTGCCAGCAGATTACTCAGTAGCGGGGCCTACGAGCAGTACTTC
CDR3aa: CASRLLSSGAYEQYF

v_gene: TRBV9
j_gene: TRBJ2-3
abundance: .
d_gene: TRBD1
CDR3nt: TGTGCCAGCAGCGGAACCCGGGACAGGGGGAAGTATTTT
CDR3aa: CASSGTRDRGKYF

v_gene: TRBV29-1
j_gene: TRBJ2-3
abundance: .
d_gene: TRBD2
CDR3nt: TGCAGCGCCCAGACTAGCGCAGGGAAGACAGATACGCAGTATTTT
CDR3aa: CSAQTSAGKTDTQYF

v_gene: TRBV7-8
j_gene: TRBJ2-3
abundance: .
d_gene: .
CDR3nt: TGTGCCAGCAGCTTAGCGGGAGAAGGTTTTGATACGCAGTATTTT
CDR3aa: CASSLAGEGFDTQYF

v_gene: TRBV9
j_gene: TRBJ2-7
abundance: .
d_gene: TRBD1
CDR3nt: TGTGCCAGCAGCGTAGAAGGACAGGGGGATTACGAGCAGTACTTC
CDR3aa: CASSVEGQGDYEQYF

v_gene: TRBV7-9
j_gene: TRBJ2-3
abundance: few
d_gene: .
CDR3nt: TGTGCCAGCAGCCCCTCAGCGGGCGGAGATACGCAGTATTTT
CDR3aa: CASSPSAGGDTQYF

v_gene: TRBV6-1
j_gene: TRBJ2-4
abundance: .
d_gene: .
CDR3nt: TGTGCCAGCAGTGAAGAAGGCAGGGTTAAAAACATTCAGTACTTC
CDR3aa: CASSEEGRVKNIQYF

v_gene: TRBV7-8
j_gene: TRBJ1-2
abundance: .
d_gene: TRBD1
CDR3nt: TGTGCCAGCAGCGTCGAGTCCAGGGGGCGCGGTGGCTACACCTTC
CDR3aa: CASSVESRGRGGYTF

v_gene: TRBV27
j_gene: TRBJ2-7
abundance: .
d_gene: .
CDR3nt: TGTGCCAGCACCCTCGGCCAGGGGCTGGGCGAGCAGTACTTC
CDR3aa: CASTLGQGLGEQYF

v_gene: TRBV9
j_gene: TRBJ2-3
abundance: once
d_gene: TRBD1
CDR3nt: TGTGCCAGCAGCGGGGACAGGGGGCATACAGATACGCAGTATTTT
CDR3aa: CASSGDRGHTDTQYF

v_gene: TRBV6-6
j_gene: TRBJ2-7
abundance: .
d_gene: TRBD1
CDR3nt: TGTGCCAGCACCCCCCGGGACAGGGGCCCTGGGCAGTACTTC
CDR3aa: CASTPRDRGPGQYF

v_gene: TRBV5-4
j_gene: TRBJ2-1
abundance: .
d_gene: TRBD2
CDR3nt: TGTGCCAGCAGCTGGGGTAGCGGGAGACGGACGAATGAGCAGTTCTTC
CDR3aa: CASSWGSGRRTNEQFF

v_gene: TRBV2
j_gene: TRBJ2-1
abundance: few
d_gene: TRBD2
CDR3nt: TGTGCCAGCAGTAGCGGGACTAGCGGGAGTGAGCAGTTCTTC
CDR3aa: CASSSGTSGSEQFF

v_gene: TRBV19
j_gene: TRBJ1-2
abundance: .
d_gene: .
CDR3nt: TGTGCCAGTAGTAAAGGACAGCTGACGAAGAAAGTCTATGGCTACACCTTC
CDR3aa: CASSKGQLTKKVYGYTF

v_gene: TRBV27
j_gene: TRBJ2-1
abundance: .
d_gene: TRBD2
CDR3nt: TGTGCCAGCAAGAGCGGGAGGCTCCTCAATGAGCAGTTCTTC
CDR3aa: CASKSGRLLNEQFF

v_gene: TRBV2
j_gene: TRBJ1-2
abundance: .
d_gene: .
CDR3nt: TGTGCCAGCGGTCAGGGGACACTGAACTATGGCTACACCTTC
CDR3aa: CASGQGTLNYGYTF

v_gene: TRBV7-3
j_gene: TRBJ1-1
abundance: .
d_gene: .
CDR3nt: TGTGCCAGCAGCCCTGCAGGGGTGAACACTGAAGCTTTCTTT
CDR3aa: CASSPAGVNTEAFF

v_gene: TRBV29-1
j_gene: TRBJ2-5
abundance: .
d_gene: TRBD1
CDR3nt: TGCAGCGTTGAAGGGACAGGGGGCGGAGAGACCCAGTACTTC
CDR3aa: CSVEGTGGGETQYF

v_gene: TRBV7-7
j_gene: TRBJ2-5
abundance: .
d_gene: TRBD2
CDR3nt: TGTGCTAGCAGCTTTCCGGGGGGGGAACAAGAGACCCAGTACTTC
CDR3aa: CASSFPGGEQETQYF

v_gene: TRBV25-1
j_gene: TRBJ1-1
abundance: .
d_gene: .
CDR3nt: TGTGCCAGCAGTGAGTGGGGCCCCTCTGAAGCTTTCTTT
CDR3aa: CASSEWGPSEAFF

v_gene: TRBV5-1
j_gene: TRBJ2-3
abundance: .
d_gene: .
CDR3nt: TGCGCCAGCAGCTTGGAGGGGGTGACAGATACGCAGTATTTT
CDR3aa: CASSLEGVTDTQYF

v_gene: TRBV5-4
j_gene: TRBJ2-7
abundance: .
d_gene: TRBD2
CDR3nt: TGTGCCAGCAGCCTAGCGGGAGGTGCCGAGCAGTACTTC
CDR3aa: CASSLAGGAEQYF

v_gene: TRBV28
j_gene: TRBJ2-5
abundance: .
d_gene: TRBD2
CDR3nt: TGTGCCAGCACCAGACTAGCGGGGGGGTCCCAGTACTTC
CDR3aa: CASTRLAGGSQYF

v_gene: TRBV19
j_gene: TRBJ1-3
abundance: .
d_gene: .
CDR3nt: TGTGCCAGTAGTCCCCGGGCTGGAAACACCATATATTTT
CDR3aa: CASSPRAGNTIYF

v_gene: TRBV10-3
j_gene: TRBJ2-1
abundance: few
d_gene: TRBD1
CDR3nt: TGTGCCATCAGTGAGTCGGGGGACAGTACTTACAATGAGCAGTTCTTC
CDR3aa: CAISESGDSTYNEQFF

v_gene: TRBV19
j_gene: TRBJ1-3
abundance: .
d_gene: .
CDR3nt: TGTGCCACCGCTGGGGCCTCTGGAAACACCATATATTTT
CDR3aa: CATAGASGNTIYF

v_gene: TRBV7-2
j_gene: TRBJ1-2
abundance: .
d_gene: .
CDR3nt: TGTGCCAGCAGCTTAGGCTTAGGGGCAAAGCTGAACTATGGCTACACCTTC
CDR3aa: CASSLGLGAKLNYGYTF

v_gene: TRBV6-5
j_gene: TRBJ1-5
abundance: .
d_gene: TRBD1
CDR3nt: TGTGCCAGCAGCAGACAGGGAGAGGGCAATCAGCCCCAGCATTTT
CDR3aa: CASSRQGEGNQPQHF

v_gene: TRBV7-2
j_gene: TRBJ2-5
abundance: .
d_gene: TRBD2
CDR3nt: TGTGCCAGCAGCCCGGGAGGCACCAAAGAGACCCAGTACTTC
CDR3aa: CASSPGGTKETQYF

v_gene: TRBV27
j_gene: TRBJ1-4
abundance: .
d_gene: TRBD1
CDR3nt: TGTGCCAGCAGTTATGCAGGGGGAAATGAAAAACTGTTTTTT
CDR3aa: CASSYAGGNEKLFF

v_gene: TRBV19
j_gene: TRBJ1-3
abundance: .
d_gene: .
CDR3nt: TGTGCCAGTAGCAGAACCCAAGAACAGGCTGGAAACACCATATATTTT
CDR3aa: CASSRTQEQAGNTIYF

v_gene: TRBV19
j_gene: TRBJ2-5
abundance: .
d_gene: TRBD2
CDR3nt: TGTGCCAGTAGTATATCGGTGGTAGCGGGAGGTGGAGAGACCCAGTACTTC
CDR3aa: CASSISVVAGGGETQYF

v_gene: TRBV7-3
j_gene: TRBJ2-3
abundance: .
d_gene: TRBD1
CDR3nt: TGTGCCAGCAGCCCGGGACAGGGGAGAACAGATACGCAGTATTTT
CDR3aa: CASSPGQGRTDTQYF

v_gene: TRBV9
j_gene: TRBJ2-5
abundance: .
d_gene: TRBD2
CDR3nt: TGTGCCAGCAGCGTAGGGGAGACTAGCGGGTTGAGTGAGACCCAGTACTTC
CDR3aa: CASSVGETSGLSETQYF

v_gene: TRBV7-9
j_gene: TRBJ1-2
abundance: .
d_gene: TRBD1
CDR3nt: TGTGCCAGCAGCCCGAGACAGGGGGCGGATGGCTACACCTTC
CDR3aa: CASSPRQGADGYTF

v_gene: TRBV19
j_gene: TRBJ1-1
abundance: few
d_gene: .
CDR3nt: TGTGCCAGTAGTCTCGGGACACCGAACACTGAAGCTTTCTTT
CDR3aa: CASSLGTPNTEAFF

v_gene: TRBV27
j_gene: TRBJ1-1
abundance: .
d_gene: .
CDR3nt: TGTGCCAGCAGTTGGGGGGATGACACTGAAGCTTTCTTT
CDR3aa: CASSWGDDTEAFF

v_gene: TRBV7-9
j_gene: TRBJ2-7
abundance: once
d_gene: .
CDR3nt: TGTGCCAGCAGCTCCACCCGTCGGGTTACTATCTCCTACGACGAGCAGTACTTC
CDR3aa: CASSSTRRVTISYDEQYF

v_gene: TRBV30
j_gene: TRBJ2-7
abundance: .
d_gene: .
CDR3nt: TGTGCCTGGAGTCCTGGGGGCAGCACCTACGAGCAGTACTTC
CDR3aa: CAWSPGGSTYEQYF

v_gene: TRBV9
j_gene: TRBJ2-1
abundance: .
d_gene: .
CDR3nt: TGTGCCAGCAGCCCCCGGTCGGGGAGCTCCTACAATGAGCAGTTCTTC
CDR3aa: CASSPRSGSSYNEQFF

v_gene: TRBV7-9
j_gene: TRBJ1-5
abundance: few
d_gene: .
CDR3nt: TGTGCCAGCAGCTTACACAGGGAAGGGATACAGCCCCAGCATTTT
CDR3aa: CASSLHREGIQPQHF

v_gene: TRBV5-6
j_gene: TRBJ1-4
abundance: .
d_gene: TRBD1
CDR3nt: TGTGCCAGCAGCTTGAGAGGGTACGACAGGGTGAAGGAAAAACTGTTTTTT
CDR3aa: CASSLRGYDRVKEKLFF

v_gene: TRBV27
j_gene: TRBJ1-2
abundance: .
d_gene: TRBD1
CDR3nt: TGTGCCAGCTCTCCGTGGGGACAGGGGGCGTTAGGCTACACCTTC
CDR3aa: CASSPWGQGALGYTF

v_gene: TRBV9
j_gene: TRBJ1-1
abundance: .
d_gene: TRBD1
CDR3nt: TGTGCCAGCAGCACTGGGACAGGGAACACTGAAGCTTTCTTT
CDR3aa: CASSTGTGNTEAFF

v_gene: TRBV5-1
j_gene: TRBJ2-1
abundance: .
d_gene: TRBD2
CDR3nt: TGCGCCAGCAGCTCTAGCGGCGGTTCCTACAATGAGCAGTTCTTC
CDR3aa: CASSSSGGSYNEQFF

v_gene: TRBV28
j_gene: TRBJ2-1
abundance: .
d_gene: TRBD1
CDR3nt: TGTGCCAGCAGTTTACCTGGGACAGTTGGGTACAATGAGCAGTTCTTC
CDR3aa: CASSLPGTVGYNEQFF

v_gene: TRBV7-3
j_gene: TRBJ1-1
abundance: .
d_gene: .
CDR3nt: TGTGCCAGCAGCTCAAACCCGGGGGTGAACACTGAAGCTTTCTTT
CDR3aa: CASSSNPGVNTEAFF

v_gene: TRBV15
j_gene: TRBJ2-7
abundance: .
d_gene: .
CDR3nt: TGTGCCACCAGCGGAAGACAGTGGTCCTACGAGCAGTACTTC
CDR3aa: CATSGRQWSYEQYF

v_gene: TRBV4-1
j_gene: TRBJ2-7
abundance: .
d_gene: TRBD1
CDR3nt: TGCGCCAGCAGCTCAGGGGGCCTTCCCTACGAGCAGTACTTC
CDR3aa: CASSSGGLPYEQYF

v_gene: TRBV28
j_gene: TRBJ1-3
abundance: once
d_gene: .
CDR3nt: TGTGCCAGCAGTTCCTCAGGGGTTCCTGGAAACACCATATATTTT
CDR3aa: CASSSSGVPGNTIYF